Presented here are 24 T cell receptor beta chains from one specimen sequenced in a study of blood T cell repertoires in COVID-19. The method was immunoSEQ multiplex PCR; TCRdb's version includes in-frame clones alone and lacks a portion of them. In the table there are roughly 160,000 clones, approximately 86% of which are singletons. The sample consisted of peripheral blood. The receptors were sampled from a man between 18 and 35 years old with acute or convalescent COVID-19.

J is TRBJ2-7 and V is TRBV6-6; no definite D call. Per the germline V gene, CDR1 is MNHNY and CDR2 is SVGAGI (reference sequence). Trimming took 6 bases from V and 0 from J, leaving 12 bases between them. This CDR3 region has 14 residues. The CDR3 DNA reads TGTGCCAGCAGCTCAATGGAGTCCTCCTACGAGCAGTACTTC. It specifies CASSSMESSYEQYF.

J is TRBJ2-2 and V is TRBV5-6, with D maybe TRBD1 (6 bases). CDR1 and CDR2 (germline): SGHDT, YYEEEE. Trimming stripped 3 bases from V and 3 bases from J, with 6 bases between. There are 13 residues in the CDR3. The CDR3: CASSYRDTGELFF. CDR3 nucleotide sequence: TGTGCCAGCAGCTACAGGGACACCGGGGAGCTGTTTTTT.

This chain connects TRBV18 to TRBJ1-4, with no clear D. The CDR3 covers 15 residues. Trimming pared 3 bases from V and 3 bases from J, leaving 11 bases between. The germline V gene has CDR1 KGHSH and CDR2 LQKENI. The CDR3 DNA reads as TGTGCCAGCTCACCTAACCCCCGGTCTAATGAAAAACTGTTTTTT. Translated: CASSPNPRSNEKLFF.

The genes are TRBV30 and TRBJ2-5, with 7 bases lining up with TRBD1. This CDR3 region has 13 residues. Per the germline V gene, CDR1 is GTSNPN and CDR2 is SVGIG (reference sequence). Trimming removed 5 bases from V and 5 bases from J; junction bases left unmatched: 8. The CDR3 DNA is TGTGCCTGGCAACAGGGGTTTAAGGAGACCCAGTACTTC. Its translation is CAWQQGFKETQYF.

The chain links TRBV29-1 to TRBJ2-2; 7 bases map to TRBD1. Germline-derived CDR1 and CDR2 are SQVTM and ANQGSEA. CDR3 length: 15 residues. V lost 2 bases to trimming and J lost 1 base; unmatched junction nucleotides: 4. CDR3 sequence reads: CSVEIYRGNTGELFF. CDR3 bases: TGCAGCGTTGAAATTTACAGGGGGAACACCGGGGAGCTGTTTTTT.

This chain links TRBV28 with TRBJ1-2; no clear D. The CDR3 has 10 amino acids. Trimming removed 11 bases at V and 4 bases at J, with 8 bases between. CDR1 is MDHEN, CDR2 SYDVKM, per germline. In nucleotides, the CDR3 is TGTGCCTTGAACGGCTATGGCTACACCTTC. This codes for CALNGYGYTF.

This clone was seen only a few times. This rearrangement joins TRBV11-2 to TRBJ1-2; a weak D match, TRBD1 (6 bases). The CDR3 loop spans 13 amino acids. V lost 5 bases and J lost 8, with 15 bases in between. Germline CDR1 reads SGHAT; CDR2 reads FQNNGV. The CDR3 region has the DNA TGTGCCAGCAGCCCGATCAGGGGATCGGGCTACACCTTC. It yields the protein CASSPIRGSGYTF.

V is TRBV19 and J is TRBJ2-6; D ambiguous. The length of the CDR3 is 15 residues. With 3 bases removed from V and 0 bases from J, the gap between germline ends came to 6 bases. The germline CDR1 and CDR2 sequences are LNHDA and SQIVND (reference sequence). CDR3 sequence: CASSISVSGANVLTF. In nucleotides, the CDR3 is TGTGCCAGTAGTATTTCTGTCTCTGGGGCCAACGTCCTGACTTTC. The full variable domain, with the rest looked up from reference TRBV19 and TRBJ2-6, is DGGITQSPKYLFRKEGQNVTLSCEQNLNHDAMYWYRQDPGQGLRLIYYSQIVNDFQKGDIAEGYSVSREKKESFPLTVTSAQKNPTAFYLCASSISVSGANVLTFGAGSRLTVL.

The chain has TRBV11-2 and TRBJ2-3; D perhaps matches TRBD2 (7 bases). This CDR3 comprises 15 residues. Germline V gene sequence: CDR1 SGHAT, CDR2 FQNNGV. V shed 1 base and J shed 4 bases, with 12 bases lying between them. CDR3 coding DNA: TGTGCCAGCAGCTTAGTGGGGGGGCAGGCAGATACGCAGTATTTT. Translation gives CASSLVGGQADTQYF. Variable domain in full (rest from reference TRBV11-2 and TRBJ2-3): EAGVAQSPRYKIIEKRQSVAFWCNPISGHATLYWYQQILGQGPKLLIQFQNNGVVDDSQLPKDRFSAERLKGVDSTLKIQPAKLEDSAVYLCASSLVGGQADTQYFGPGTRLTVL.

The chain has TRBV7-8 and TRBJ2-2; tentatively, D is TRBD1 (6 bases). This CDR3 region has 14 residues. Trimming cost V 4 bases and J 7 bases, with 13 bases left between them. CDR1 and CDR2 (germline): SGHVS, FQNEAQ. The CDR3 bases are TGTGCCAGCAGCTCCATACAGGGAGACGGGGAGCTGTTTTTT. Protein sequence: CASSSIQGDGELFF.

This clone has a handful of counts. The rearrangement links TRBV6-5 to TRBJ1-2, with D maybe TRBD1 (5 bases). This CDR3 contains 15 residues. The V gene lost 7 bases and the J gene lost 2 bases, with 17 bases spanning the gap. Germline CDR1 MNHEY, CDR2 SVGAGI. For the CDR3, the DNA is TGTGCCAGCAATTCGAGAGACAGAGCGAACTATGGCTACACCTTC. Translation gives CASNSRDRANYGYTF.

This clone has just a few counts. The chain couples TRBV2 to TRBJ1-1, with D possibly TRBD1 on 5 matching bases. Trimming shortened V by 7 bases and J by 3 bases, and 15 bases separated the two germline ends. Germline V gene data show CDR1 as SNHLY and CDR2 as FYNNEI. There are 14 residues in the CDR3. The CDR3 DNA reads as TGTGCCAGCATGGGGGGGAGAGTCGACACTGAAGCTTTCTTT. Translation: CASMGGRVDTEAFF. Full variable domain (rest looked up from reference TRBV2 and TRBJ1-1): EPEVTQTPSHQVTQMGQEVILRCVPISNHLYFYWYRQILGQKVEFLVSFYNNEISEKSEIFDDQFSVERPDGSNFTLKIRSTKLEDSAMYFCASMGGRVDTEAFFGQGTRLTVV.

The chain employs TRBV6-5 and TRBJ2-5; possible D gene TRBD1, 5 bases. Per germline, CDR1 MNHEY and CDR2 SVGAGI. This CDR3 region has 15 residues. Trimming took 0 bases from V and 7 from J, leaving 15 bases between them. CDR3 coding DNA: TGTGCCAGCAGTTACTCGACAACAGGTGGTGGGACCCAGTACTTC. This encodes CASSYSTTGGGTQYF.

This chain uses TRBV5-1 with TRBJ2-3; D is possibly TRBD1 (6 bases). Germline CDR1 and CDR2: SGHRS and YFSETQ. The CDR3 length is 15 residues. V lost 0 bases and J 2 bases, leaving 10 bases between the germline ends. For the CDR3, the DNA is TGCGCCAGCAGCTTGGCCCTGGGGGCCACAGATACGCAGTATTTT. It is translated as CASSLALGATDTQYF.

CDR3 loop: CASSQANYEQYF. In DNA, the CDR3 is TGTGCCAGCAGCCAAGCCAACTACGAGCAGTACTTC. This chain links TRBV3-1 (or the pseudogene TRBV3-2) with TRBJ2-7; D is undetermined. V lost 1 base and J lost 3, with 4 bases in between. The CDR3 consists of 12 residues. Germline V gene lookup returns CDR1 LGHDT and CDR2 YNNKEL (reference sequence).

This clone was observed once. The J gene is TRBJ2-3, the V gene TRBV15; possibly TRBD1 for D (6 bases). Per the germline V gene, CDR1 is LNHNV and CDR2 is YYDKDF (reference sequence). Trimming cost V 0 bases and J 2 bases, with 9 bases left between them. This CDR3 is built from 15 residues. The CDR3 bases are TGTGCCACCAGCAGAGAAGGGGGAAACACAGATACGCAGTATTTT. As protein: CATSREGGNTDTQYF.

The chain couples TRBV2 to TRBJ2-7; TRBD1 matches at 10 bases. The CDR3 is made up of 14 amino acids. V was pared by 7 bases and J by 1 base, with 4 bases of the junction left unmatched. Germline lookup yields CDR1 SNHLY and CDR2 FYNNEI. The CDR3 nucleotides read TGTGCCAGCAAACGGGACAGGGGATCCTACGAGCAGTACGTC. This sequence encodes CASKRDRGSYEQYV.

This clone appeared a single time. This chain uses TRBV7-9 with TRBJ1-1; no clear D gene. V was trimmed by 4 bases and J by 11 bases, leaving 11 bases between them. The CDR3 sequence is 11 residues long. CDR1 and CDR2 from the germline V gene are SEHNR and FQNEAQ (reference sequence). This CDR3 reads CASSSAFGAFF. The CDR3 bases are TGTGCCAGCAGCTCTGCTTTCGGGGCTTTCTTT.

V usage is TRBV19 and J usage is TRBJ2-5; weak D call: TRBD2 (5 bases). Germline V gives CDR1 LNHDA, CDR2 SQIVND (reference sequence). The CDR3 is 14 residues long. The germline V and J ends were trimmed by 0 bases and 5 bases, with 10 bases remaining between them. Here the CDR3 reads CASSIEWGAETQYF. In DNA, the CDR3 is TGTGCCAGTAGTATAGAATGGGGAGCGGAGACCCAGTACTTC.

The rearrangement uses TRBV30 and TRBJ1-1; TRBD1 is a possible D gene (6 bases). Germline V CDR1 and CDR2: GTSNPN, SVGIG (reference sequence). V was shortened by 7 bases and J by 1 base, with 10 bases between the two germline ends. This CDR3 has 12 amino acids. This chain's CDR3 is CASGTPNTEAFF. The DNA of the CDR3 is TGTGCCTCCGGGACACCGAACACTGAAGCTTTCTTT.

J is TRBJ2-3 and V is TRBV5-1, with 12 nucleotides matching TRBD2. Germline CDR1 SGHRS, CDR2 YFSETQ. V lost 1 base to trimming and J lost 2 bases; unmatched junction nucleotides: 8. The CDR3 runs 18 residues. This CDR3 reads CASSLTPTSGGTTDTQYF. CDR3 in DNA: TGCGCCAGCAGCTTGACCCCGACTAGCGGGGGTACCACAGATACGCAGTATTTT.

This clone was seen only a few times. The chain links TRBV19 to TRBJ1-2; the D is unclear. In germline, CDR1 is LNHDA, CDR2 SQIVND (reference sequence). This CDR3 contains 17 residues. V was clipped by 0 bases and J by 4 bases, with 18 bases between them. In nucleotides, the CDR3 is TGTGCCAGTAGTATAGAAGAGCTTGAGGGATCGATCTATGGCTACACCTTC. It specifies CASSIEELEGSIYGYTF.

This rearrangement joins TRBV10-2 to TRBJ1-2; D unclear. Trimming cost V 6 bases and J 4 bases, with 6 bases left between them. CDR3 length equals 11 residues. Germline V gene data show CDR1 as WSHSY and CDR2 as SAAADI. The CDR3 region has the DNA TGCGCCAGCAGACAGTCCTATGGCTACACCTTC. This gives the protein CASRQSYGYTF.

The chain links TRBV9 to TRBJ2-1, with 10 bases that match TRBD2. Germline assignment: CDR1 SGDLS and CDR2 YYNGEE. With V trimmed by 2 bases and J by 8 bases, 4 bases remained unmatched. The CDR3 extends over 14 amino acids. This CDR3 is CASSVSGGIDEQFF. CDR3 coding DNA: TGTGCCAGCAGCGTTAGCGGGGGGATCGATGAGCAGTTCTTC.